The 28 T cell receptor beta chains below all came from one sample that was sequenced in a study of blood T cells in healthy people across ages (dated by TCRdb to between 2015 and 2017). Receptor amplification or capture employed 5' RACE. For sequencing, an Illumina HiSeq 2500 was employed. The second PCR ran for about 7 to 11 cycles and used a J-beta primer mix along with a sample-barcoded 5' primer. TCRdb redid the processing of the public reads, applying fastp at Q25 and MiXCR, and retained in-frame beta chains. CDR3 protein sequences are deduplicated, and each keeps its most common genes and DNA. The sample table lists 650,000 or so distinct CDR3 sequences, over 40% of them with a count of one. The top ten hold approximately 12% of the sample. Sequenced material: blood. The receptors come from an elderly woman in good health.

The chain couples TRBV12-3 or TRBV12-4 to TRBJ2-2; 10 bases map to TRBD2. The CDR3 contains 16 residues. V was pared by 5 bases and J by 8 bases, with 11 bases of the junction left unmatched. The CDR3 sequence is CASSRAGGPDGGELFF. CDR3 nucleotide sequence: TGTGCCAGCAGTCGAGCGGGAGGGCCAGATGGGGGGGAGCTGTTTTTT.

This clonotype was seen only a few times. The chain uses TRBV12-3 or TRBV12-4 and TRBJ2-3; D not resolved. The length of the CDR3 is 12 residues. V dropped 6 bases and J dropped 4 bases, with 8 bases sitting between them. The CDR3 DNA reads TGTGCCAGCAGCGCCCGTCCAGATACGCAGTATTTT. Its protein is CASSARPDTQYF.

This clonotype showed up just once. This chain joins TRBV11-2 and TRBJ2-5; tentative D call: TRBD2 (5 bases). Trimming cost V 4 bases and J 11 bases, with 26 bases left between them. Germline V gene data show CDR1 as SGHAT and CDR2 as FQNNGV. The CDR3 consists of 16 residues. The CDR3 DNA is TGTGCCAGCAGCTCAACGTTTCCAGGAGGAATAGATGAGCAGTACTTC. Encoded protein: CASSSTFPGGIDEQYF.

This clonotype was found a few times. J is TRBJ2-4 and V is TRBV5-1; D might be TRBD1 (6 bases). V was cut by 3 bases and J by 1 base, with 17 bases left in between. The germline gives CDR1 SGHRS, CDR2 YFSETQ. There are 17 residues in the CDR3. The CDR3 spells CASSYGQPRGAKNIQYF. The CDR3 DNA reads as TGCGCCAGCAGCTACGGACAGCCTCGAGGGGCCAAAAACATTCAGTACTTC.

The rearrangement joins TRBV7-9 to TRBJ1-5, with D possibly TRBD1 on 5 matching bases. CDR1 and CDR2 (germline): SEHNR, FQNEAQ (reference sequence). V lost 4 bases, J lost 2 bases, and 15 bases lay in between. The CDR3 spans 16 residues. CDR3 bases: TGTGCCAGCAGCTCTAGCGGGGCGATCGGCAATCAGCCCCAGCATTTT. Its protein is CASSSSGAIGNQPQHF.

The chain couples TRBV7-3 to TRBJ2-5, with 9 positions matching TRBD2. This CDR3 is 17 amino acids long. V lost 4 bases to trimming and J lost 2 bases; unmatched junction nucleotides: 11. From germline, CDR1 is SGHTA and CDR2 FQGTGA. In nucleotides, the CDR3 is TGTGCCAGCAGCTCCGGAATAGCGGGAGACCAGCAAGAGACCCAGTACTTC. It specifies CASSSGIAGDQQETQYF.

This clonotype was counted ten times or more. The gene calls are TRBV7-9 and TRBJ2-1, with D perhaps TRBD1 (5 bases). CDR3 size: 14 residues. The germline gives CDR1 SEHNR, CDR2 FQNEAQ (reference sequence). V lost 3 bases and J lost 6, with 12 bases in between. In DNA, the CDR3 is TGTGCCAGCAGCTTTTATCCAAGGGGCAATGAGCAGTTCTTC. Translated: CASSFYPRGNEQFF.

Many counts were recorded for this clonotype. This chain connects TRBV28 to TRBJ2-3; D perhaps matches TRBD2 (6 bases). V was trimmed by 2 bases and J by 2 bases, leaving 14 bases between them. Germline CDR1 and CDR2: MDHEN and SYDVKM. The CDR3 extends over 16 amino acids. As DNA, the CDR3 is TGTGCCAGCAGTTTAACTCGGGGACTTAACACAGATACGCAGTATTTT. Its translation is CASSLTRGLNTDTQYF.

This sequence joins TRBV5-1 and TRBJ2-1; TRBD1 agrees at 9 bases. Trimming took 2 bases from V and 10 from J; bases not matched to a gene: 19. This CDR3 contains 18 residues. Germline values: CDR1 SGHRS, CDR2 YFSETQ. This CDR3 is CASSFTAGTGRGLGEQFF. In nucleotides, the CDR3 is TGCGCCAGCAGCTTCACCGCCGGGACAGGGAGGGGATTGGGCGAGCAGTTCTTC.

This chain joins TRBV27 and TRBJ1-6, with TRBD1 as a possible D gene (5 bases). The CDR3 is 13 residues long. Trimming removed 5 bases at V and 8 bases at J, with 10 bases between. Germline CDR1 reads MNHEY; CDR2 reads SMNVEV (reference sequence). CDR3 nucleotide sequence: TGTGCCAGCAGTGTTGGGGGGGATTCACCCCTCCACTTT. Amino acids: CASSVGGDSPLHF.

The gene calls are TRBV28 and TRBJ1-5, with a weak D call TRBD1 (5 bases). The CDR3 runs to 14 residues. The V end was cut by 5 bases, the J end by 5 bases, with 13 bases between. Germline V CDR1 and CDR2: MDHEN, SYDVKM. This CDR3 reads CASSVILRDQPQHF. The CDR3 bases are TGTGCCAGCAGTGTGATCCTCAGGGATCAGCCCCAGCATTTT.

Remarks on this clonotype: It may be a read error: a sequence one base away is much more abundant. The chain is built from TRBV5-1 and TRBJ2-1; 7 nucleotides line up with TRBD1. Germline CDR1 reads SGHRS; CDR2 reads YFSETQ. This CDR3 is built from 14 residues. The DNA of the CDR3 is TGCACCAGCAGCTTGACGGGACAGTACAATGAGCAGTTCTTC. It is translated as CTSSLTGQYNEQFF.

The rearrangement joins TRBV7-9 to TRBJ2-7, with 8 bases that match TRBD1. V was clipped by 2 bases and J by 3 bases; unmatched bases: 9. The germline gives CDR1 SEHNR, CDR2 FQNEAQ (reference sequence). There are 16 residues in the CDR3. The CDR3 nucleotides read TGTGCCAGCAGCTTACAAACCGGGACAGGCATCTACGAGCAGTACTTC. This gives the protein CASSLQTGTGIYEQYF.

This clonotype was seen repeatedly, ten times or more. V and J are TRBV6-5 and TRBJ2-1, with D unclear. The V end lost 5 bases, the J end lost 2 bases, and 7 bases lay between the germline ends. Germline V lookup: CDR1 MNHEY, CDR2 SVGAGI. The CDR3 spans 13 residues. The CDR3 bases are TGTGCCAGCAGTCGGCTACCCTACAATGAGCAGTTCTTC. Protein: CASSRLPYNEQFF.

The rearrangement uses TRBV3-1 and TRBJ1-5; 8 positions agree with TRBD1. The length of the CDR3 is 13 residues. With V trimmed by 8 bases and J by 7 bases, 7 bases remained unmatched. Germline V lookup: CDR1 LGHDT, CDR2 YNNKEL (reference sequence). Here the CDR3 DNA reads TGTGCCAGCGCGACAGGGGTACAGCAGCCCCAGCATTTT. Residues: CASATGVQQPQHF.

The V call is TRBV21-1, the J call TRBJ2-5; TRBD1, the table's D call, lacks a check against the DNA. Gene TRBJ2-7 matches the end of the DNA better, so the J call may be wrong. TRBV21-1 is annotated as a pseudogene. This CDR3 comprises 16 residues. CDR3 protein: CAGSSRGGGGNYEQYF. The DNA for the CDR3 is TGTGCCGGCAGCAGCCGTGGGGGAGGGGGCAACTACGAGCAGTACTTC.

Regarding this clonotype: A read error may produce the germline difference seen at one junction end. V and J are TRBV3-1 and TRBJ1-2; a weak D match, TRBD1 (6 bases). The CDR3 is made up of 18 amino acids. The germline gives CDR1 LGHDT, CDR2 YNNKEL (reference sequence). The CDR3 loop reads CASSQGGGSGSWNCGYTF. In nucleotides, the CDR3 is TGTGCCAGCAGCCAAGGAGGGGGGTCAGGTAGTTGGAACTGTGGCTACACCTTC. The full variable domain, rest sourced from reference TRBV3-1 and TRBJ1-2, is DTAVSQTPKYLVTQMGNDKSIKCEQNLGHDTMYWYKQDSKKFLKIMFSYNNKELIINETVPNRFSPKSPDKAHLNLHINSLELGDSAVYFCASSQGGGSGSWNCGYTFGSGTRLTVV.

The V call is TRBV10-3, the J call TRBJ2-2; no clear D. Trimming took off 7 bases at V and 0 bases at J, with 18 bases between the two ends. Germline CDR1 reads ENHRY; CDR2 reads SYGVKD. The CDR3 has 17 residues. CDR3 sequence reads: CAIKAITGYANTGELFF. The CDR3 DNA reads as TGTGCCATCAAGGCCATTACTGGATACGCGAACACCGGGGAGCTGTTTTTT.

Comments on this clonotype: Being one base from a much bigger clone, this may be a read error. DNA for the CDR3: TGTGCCGGCAGCGAGGCGGGAGGGCCGATAGATACGCAGTATTTT. This codes for CAGSEAGGPIDTQYF. This sequence joins TRBV14 and TRBJ2-3, with 9 bases that match TRBD2. In germline, CDR1 is SGHDN, CDR2 FVKESK. The CDR3 loop spans 15 amino acids.

The V and J genes are TRBV2 and TRBJ1-1; D is uncertain. The CDR3 is 13 amino acids. V shed 10 bases and J shed 1 base, with 13 bases lying between them. The germline CDR1 and CDR2 sequences are SNHLY and FYNNEI. The CDR3 here is CATSRSGNTEAFF. The CDR3 DNA reads as TGTGCCACTTCACGTTCGGGGAACACTGAAGCTTTCTTT.

This clonotype has a count of ten or more. V and J are TRBV28 and TRBJ1-6; TRBD1 is a possible D gene (6 bases). The CDR3 runs 17 residues. Germline V lookup: CDR1 MDHEN, CDR2 SYDVKM. V was shortened by 3 bases and J by 6 bases, with 18 bases between the two germline ends. The CDR3, as DNA: TGTGCCAGCAGTTTTGGGGCCACTCAGGGGTTTAATTCACCCCTCCACTTT. Translation gives CASSFGATQGFNSPLHF.

V gene TRBV7-2 combines with J gene TRBJ2-3, with D unresolved. Trimming pared 5 bases from V and 2 bases from J, leaving 14 bases between. The CDR3 spans 15 residues. In germline, CDR1 is SGHTA, CDR2 FQGNSA. CDR3 residues: CASSPSYMFTDTQYF. The CDR3, as DNA: TGTGCCAGCAGCCCCTCCTACATGTTCACAGATACGCAGTATTTT.

The rearrangement joins TRBV4-1 to TRBJ2-2; a weak D match, TRBD1 (6 bases). Germline lookup yields CDR1 MGHRA and CDR2 YSYEKL. V dropped 3 bases and J dropped 8 bases, with 16 bases sitting between them. The CDR3 contains 15 residues. CDR3 amino acids: CASSQADSPLGELFF. CDR3 nucleotide sequence: TGCGCCAGCAGCCAGGCGGACAGCCCGTTAGGGGAGCTGTTTTTT.

This clonotype was detected many times. The junction and the germline gene differ at one end; a read error may be behind it. This chain uses TRBV18 with TRBJ2-3; D is undetermined. The V gene's germline CDR1 is KGHSH and CDR2 LQKENI. The CDR3 sequence is 14 residues long. CDR3 sequence: CASSPLISRDTQYF. The DNA for the CDR3 is TGTGCCAGCTCACCTTTAATAAGCAGAGATACGCAGTATTTT.

With regard to this clonotype: One end of the junction does not line up with germline, which may come from a read error. This chain uses TRBV7-6 with TRBJ2-5, with a tentative D call TRBD1 (5 bases). Germline CDR1 SGHVS, CDR2 FNYEAQ. This CDR3 has 15 residues. CDR3 region: CASSPIQGYQETQYF. The CDR3, as DNA: TGTGCCAGCAGCCCCATCCAGGGATACCAAGAGACCCAGTATTTC.

Remarks on this clonotype: A much larger clone lies a single base off, so this may be a read error. The V and J genes are TRBV9 and TRBJ2-7; D tentatively reads TRBD1 or TRBD2 (5 bases each). TRBJ2-5 matches the DNA end more closely, so the J call is doubtful. The CDR3 has 14 residues. Germline lookup yields CDR1 SGDLS and CDR2 YYNGEE. The CDR3 nucleotides read TGTGTCAGCAGCGCAGACAGCGGACAAGAGACCCAGTACTTC. Translation gives CVSSADSGQETQYF.

This chain links TRBV29-1 with TRBJ2-1, with D tentatively TRBD1 or TRBD2 (5 bases each). This CDR3 has 13 residues. V gave up 4 bases and J gave up 7 bases, with 14 bases separating them. Germline lookup yields CDR1 SQVTM and CDR2 ANQGSEA. The chain's CDR3 is CSVGLNRRNEQFF. CDR3 bases: TGCAGCGTTGGGCTCAACAGGAGGAATGAGCAGTTCTTC.

In its sample, this clonotype was seen many times. The rearrangement links TRBV6-6 to TRBJ2-3; D is possibly TRBD2 (6 bases). V was clipped by 0 bases and J by 7 bases, with 14 bases between them. The CDR3 is 15 residues long. Germline CDR1 reads MNHNY; CDR2 reads SVGAGI (reference sequence). Here the CDR3 DNA reads TGTGCCAGCAGTTACTCCGGGGGAACGACGAATACGCAGTATTTT. It codes for CASSYSGGTTNTQYF.